These T cell receptor beta chains were read from a single sample in a study of blood T cell repertoires in COVID-19. Sequencing was performed with immunoSEQ multiplex PCR; in TCRdb, only in-frame clones are kept and a portion is missing. The repertoire holds a few hundred thousand clones, with over 80% as singletons. The sequenced sample consisted of PBMCs or T cells enriched from blood (not recorded which). The receptor set was obtained from a woman in her 50s who had recovered from COVID-19. CDR3s include the opening cysteine and the closing phenylalanine or tryptophan. Fields, in order: clone size, D gene, J gene, V gene, CDR3 DNA, CDR3 protein. The D gene is left open where the match is weak. For some rows the clone size is stated as once, few or many, or as a class when expanded; others skip it.

>few|.|TRBJ2-3|TRBV6-2/TRBV6-3
TGTGCCAGCAGTTACTCGATAGGTGGGACTCCCACAGATACGCAGTATTTT
CASSYSIGGTPTDTQYF
>.|.|TRBJ1-1|TRBV5-6
TGTGCCAGCACAACAGGGCCCGGTCGGGGCACTGAAGCTTTCTTT
CASTTGPGRGTEAFF
>.|TRBD1|TRBJ1-2|TRBV9
TGTGCCAGCAGCAGGGACAGGGTGTATGGCTACACCTTC
CASSRDRVYGYTF
>once|.|TRBJ2-1|TRBV13
TGTGCCAGCAGCCCCACCTCTGGGCTCCGTGGTAATGAGCAGTTCTTC
CASSPTSGLRGNEQFF
>.|.|TRBJ1-5|TRBV19
TGTGCCAGTAGTATCGAAGGAGGAAGCAATCAGCCCCAGCATTTT
CASSIEGGSNQPQHF
>.|.|TRBJ1-6|TRBV6-4
TGTGCCAGCAGTATGGACAGCTATTCACCCCTCCACTTT
CASSMDSYSPLHF
>.|.|TRBJ2-3|TRBV4-3
TGCGCCAGCAGCGGCAACAACACAGATACGCAGTATTTT
CASSGNNTDTQYF
>.|TRBD1|TRBJ2-7|TRBV11-1
TGTGCCAGCAGCCGAGGGACAGGGGGGGCCTACGAGCAGTACTTC
CASSRGTGGAYEQYF
>.|TRBD1|TRBJ1-4|TRBV4-3
TGCGCCAGCAGCCACGGGGGACAGGGAGGTTACGAAAAACTGTTTTTT
CASSHGGQGGYEKLFF
>.|.|TRBJ1-3|TRBV18
TGTGCCAGCTCACCACAGGCGACGGGAGTTGGAAACACCATATATTTT
CASSPQATGVGNTIYF
>.|TRBD2|TRBJ2-7|TRBV7-6
TGTGCCAGCAGCCCTCAGGGGGTAGCGGGAGGGTACGAGCAGTACTTC
CASSPQGVAGGYEQYF
>.|.|TRBJ1-2|TRBV7-2
TGTGCCAGCAGCAAGATAATAGGGGAGGCTGGCTACACCTTC
CASSKIIGEAGYTF
>.|TRBD2|TRBJ2-1|TRBV4-3
TGCGCCAGCAGCCGCAGCGGGAGCTCCTACAATGAGCAGTTCTTC
CASSRSGSSYNEQFF
>.|.|TRBJ2-2|TRBV7-3
TGTGCCAGCGCCAAGGAGTGGACCGGGGAGCTGTTTTTT
CASAKEWTGELFF
>.|TRBD1|TRBJ2-1|TRBV2
TGTGCCAGCAGTGGGGACAGGGGGGGTTACAATGAGCAGTTCTTC
CASSGDRGGYNEQFF
>.|.|TRBJ1-1|TRBV29-1
TGCAGCGTTTCCCGCGGAACTGAAGCTTTCTTT
CSVSRGTEAFF
>.|.|TRBJ2-3|TRBV29-1
TGCAGCGTTGTGGGAGACCGAGAGGGCACAGATACGCAGTATTTT
CSVVGDREGTDTQYF
>.|TRBD2|TRBJ2-2|TRBV5-1
TGCGCCAGCCTTAGCGGGAGTTTAACCGGGGAGCTGTTTTTT
CASLSGSLTGELFF
>.|.|TRBJ1-2|TRBV29-1
TGCAGCGTTGGAGGAGATTACTATGGCTACACCTTC
CSVGGDYYGYTF
>.|TRBD2|TRBJ2-3|TRBV4-1
TGCGCCAGCAGCCAAGGGACCCTAGCGGGGACCCCCACAGATACGCAGTATTTT
CASSQGTLAGTPTDTQYF
>.|TRBD1|TRBJ1-6|TRBV6-5
TGTGCCAGCAGGGACAGGGCCCCAGGGGGGTCACCCCTCCACTTT
CASRDRAPGGSPLHF
>.|TRBD1|TRBJ1-1|TRBV6-6
TGTGCCACCCGGGGACAGGTAAACACTGAAGCTTTCTTT
CATRGQVNTEAFF
>.|.|TRBJ1-6|TRBV10-2
TGCGCCAGCTCCCGACAGGAGAATTCACCCCTCCACTTT
CASSRQENSPLHF
>.|.|TRBJ1-5|TRBV29-1
TGCAGCGTTGAAGGGGCAGTCGGGGGGCCCCAGCATTTT
CSVEGAVGGPQHF
>.|TRBD1|TRBJ2-7|TRBV5-1
TGCGCCAGCAGCTTGACCGGGACAGCCCCCCACGAGCAGTACTTC
CASSLTGTAPHEQYF
>once|.|TRBJ2-3|TRBV27
TGTGCCAGCAGTTTGCCTGAGAGCACAGATACGCAGTATTTT
CASSLPESTDTQYF
>.|.|TRBJ2-2|TRBV14
TGTGCCAGCAGCCAAGGGGCGGCAGGGGTCAACACCGGGGAGCTGTTTTTT
CASSQGAAGVNTGELFF
>.|.|TRBJ2-3|TRBV5-4
TGTGCCAGCAGCCTCACAGGGCTTCTCACAGATACGCAGTATTTT
CASSLTGLLTDTQYF
>.|.|TRBJ1-6|TRBV7-2
TGTGCCAGCAGCGCCAGGGCGAGCTCCTATAATTCACCCCTCCACTTT
CASSARASSYNSPLHF
>.|.|TRBJ1-1|TRBV4-3
TGCGCCAGCAGCCAAGTTGGGGAGGGCCAAAGGTGGGACACTGAAGCTTTCTTT
CASSQVGEGQRWDTEAFF